This entry describes one T cell receptor (beta chain). At a deep level, the assay was run. The method was immunoSEQ multiplex PCR; TCRdb's version includes in-frame clones alone and lacks a portion of them. The sample lists about 2 million clones, approximately 94% occurring once. The source of the sample is a study of shared clonotypes between healthy human individuals. Terminally differentiated effector memory CD45RA+ cells were left out of the naive CD8 fraction, which was CD45RO-negative and positively selected for CCR7. Caucasian adults living in Nashville, Tennessee, provided all samples. The length of the CDR3 is 17 residues. Germline V gene sequence: CDR1 MGHRA, CDR2 YSYEKL. The ends were cut back, 6 bases at V and 0 bases at J, with 18 bases in the middle.

Material: naive CD8+ T cells sorted from blood. This chain connects TRBV4-1 to TRBJ1-3; no clear D. The TCR was taken from a man between 18 and 29 years old in good health. The CDR3 region has the DNA TGCGCCAGCAGGGAGGTAGGGAGGAGAAGCTCTGGAAACACCATATATTTT. Translation gives CASREVGRRSSGNTIYF.